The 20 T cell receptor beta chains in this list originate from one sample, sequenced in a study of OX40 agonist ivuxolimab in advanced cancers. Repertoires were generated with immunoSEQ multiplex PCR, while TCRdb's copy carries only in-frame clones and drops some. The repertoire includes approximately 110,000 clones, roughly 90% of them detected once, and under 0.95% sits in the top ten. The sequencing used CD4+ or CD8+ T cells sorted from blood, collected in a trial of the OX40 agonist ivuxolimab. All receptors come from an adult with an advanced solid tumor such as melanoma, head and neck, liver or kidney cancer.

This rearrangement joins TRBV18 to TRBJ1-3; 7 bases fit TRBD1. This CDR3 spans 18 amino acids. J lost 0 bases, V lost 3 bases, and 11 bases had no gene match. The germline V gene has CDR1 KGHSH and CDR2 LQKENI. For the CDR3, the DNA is TGTGCCAGCTCACCCGTGGGGACAGCCACTAGCTCTGGAAACACCATATATTTT. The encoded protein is CASSPVGTATSSGNTIYF.

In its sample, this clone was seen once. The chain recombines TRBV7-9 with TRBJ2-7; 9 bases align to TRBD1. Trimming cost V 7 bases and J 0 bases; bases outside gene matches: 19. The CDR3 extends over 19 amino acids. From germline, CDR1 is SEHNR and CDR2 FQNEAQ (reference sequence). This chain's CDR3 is CASIFVGTGRFGPSYEQYF. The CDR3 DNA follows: TGTGCCAGCATCTTTGTCGGGACAGGGAGATTTGGTCCCTCCTACGAGCAGTACTTC.

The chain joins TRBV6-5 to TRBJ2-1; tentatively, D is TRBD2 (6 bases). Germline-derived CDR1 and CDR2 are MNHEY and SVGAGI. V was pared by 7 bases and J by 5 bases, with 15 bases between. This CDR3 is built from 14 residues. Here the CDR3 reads CASTLGLANNEQFF. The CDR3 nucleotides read TGTGCCAGCACCCTGGGTCTAGCGAACAATGAGCAGTTCTTC.

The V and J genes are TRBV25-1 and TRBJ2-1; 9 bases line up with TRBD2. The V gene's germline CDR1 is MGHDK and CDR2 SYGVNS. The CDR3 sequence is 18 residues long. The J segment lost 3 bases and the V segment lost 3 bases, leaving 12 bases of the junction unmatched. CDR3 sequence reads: CASSDSSPAGGLYNEQFF. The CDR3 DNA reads TGTGCCAGCAGTGACTCCTCCCCGGCGGGAGGGCTCTACAATGAGCAGTTCTTC.

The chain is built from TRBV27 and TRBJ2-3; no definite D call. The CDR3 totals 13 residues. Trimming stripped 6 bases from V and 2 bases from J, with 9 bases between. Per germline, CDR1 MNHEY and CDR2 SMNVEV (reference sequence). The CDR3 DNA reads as TGTGCCAGCAGAATAGCCTCCACAGATACGCAGTATTTT. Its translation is CASRIASTDTQYF.

The CDR3 nucleotides are TGTGCCATCACTCGAGAACCTACAGGGGGCATGGGCTACACCTTC. Translated: CAITREPTGGMGYTF. The chain combines TRBV10-3 with TRBJ1-2, with 9 bases aligning to TRBD1. Trimming at V came to 7 bases and at J to 8 bases, leaving 14 bases not matched to a gene. CDR3 length: 15 amino acids. Germline V gives CDR1 ENHRY, CDR2 SYGVKD.

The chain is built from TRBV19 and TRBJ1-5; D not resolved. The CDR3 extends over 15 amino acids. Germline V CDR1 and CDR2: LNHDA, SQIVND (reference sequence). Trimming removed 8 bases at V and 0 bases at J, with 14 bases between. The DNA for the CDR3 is TGTGCCAGTCGAAATGGACCGAATAGCAATCAGCCCCAGCATTTT. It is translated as CASRNGPNSNQPQHF.

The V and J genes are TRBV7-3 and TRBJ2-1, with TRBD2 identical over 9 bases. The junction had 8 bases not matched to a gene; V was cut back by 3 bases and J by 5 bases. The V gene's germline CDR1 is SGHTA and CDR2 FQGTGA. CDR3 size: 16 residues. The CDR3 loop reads CASSFSSGTFNNEQFF. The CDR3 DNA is TGTGCCAGCAGCTTCTCTAGCGGGACGTTTAACAATGAGCAGTTCTTC.

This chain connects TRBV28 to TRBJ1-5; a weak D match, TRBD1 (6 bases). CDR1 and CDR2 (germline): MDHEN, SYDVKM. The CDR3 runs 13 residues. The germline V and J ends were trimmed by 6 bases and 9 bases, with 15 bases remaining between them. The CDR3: CASRPRQAGPQHF. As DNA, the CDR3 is TGTGCCAGCAGGCCAAGACAGGCGGGGCCCCAGCATTTT.

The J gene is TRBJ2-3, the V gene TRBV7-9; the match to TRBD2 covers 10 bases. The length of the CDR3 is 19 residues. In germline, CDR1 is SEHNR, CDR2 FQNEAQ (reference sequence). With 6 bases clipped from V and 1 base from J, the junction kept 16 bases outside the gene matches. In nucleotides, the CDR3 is TGTGCCAGCAGGATCCTACCCGCCGGGACTAGCGACGGCACAGATACGCAGTATTTT. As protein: CASRILPAGTSDGTDTQYF.

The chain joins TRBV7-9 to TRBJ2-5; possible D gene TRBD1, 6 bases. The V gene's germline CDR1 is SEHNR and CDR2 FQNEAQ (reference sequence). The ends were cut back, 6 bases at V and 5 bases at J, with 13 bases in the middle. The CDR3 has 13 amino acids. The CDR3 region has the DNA TGTGCCAGCAGTACAGGGATTGGGGAGACCCAGTACTTC. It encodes CASSTGIGETQYF. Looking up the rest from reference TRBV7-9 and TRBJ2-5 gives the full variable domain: DTGVSQNPRHKITKRGQNVTFRCDPISEHNRLYWYRQTLGQGPEFLTYFQNEAQLEKSRLLSDRFSAERPKGSFSTLEIQRTEQGDSAMYLCASSTGIGETQYFGPGTRLLVL.

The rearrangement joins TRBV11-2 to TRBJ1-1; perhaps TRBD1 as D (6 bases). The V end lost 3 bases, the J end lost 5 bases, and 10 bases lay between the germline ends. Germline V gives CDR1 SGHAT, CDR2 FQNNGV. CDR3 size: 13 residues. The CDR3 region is CASSLAGATEAFF. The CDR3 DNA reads TGTGCCAGCAGCTTGGCGGGGGCAACTGAAGCTTTCTTT.

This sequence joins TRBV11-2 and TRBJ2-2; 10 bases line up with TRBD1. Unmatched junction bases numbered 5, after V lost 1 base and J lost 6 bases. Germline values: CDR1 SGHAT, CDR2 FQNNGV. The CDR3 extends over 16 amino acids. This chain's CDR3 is CASSLGGTGAAGELFF. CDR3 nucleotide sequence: TGTGCCAGCAGCTTAGGGGGGACAGGGGCGGCCGGGGAGCTGTTTTTT.

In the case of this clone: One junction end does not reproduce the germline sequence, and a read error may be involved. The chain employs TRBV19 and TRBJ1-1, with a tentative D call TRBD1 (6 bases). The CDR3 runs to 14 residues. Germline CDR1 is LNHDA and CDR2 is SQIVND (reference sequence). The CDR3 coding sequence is TGTGCCAGTAGTATTGGACAGCCGAACGCTGAAGCTTTCTTT. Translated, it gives CASSIGQPNAEAFF.

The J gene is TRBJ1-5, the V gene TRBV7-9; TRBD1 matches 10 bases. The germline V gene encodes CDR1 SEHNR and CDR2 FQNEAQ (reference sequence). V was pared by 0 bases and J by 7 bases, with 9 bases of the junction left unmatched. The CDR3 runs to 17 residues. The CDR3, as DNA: TGTGCCAGCAGCTTAGCGAGGGACAGGGGTTTTGGCCAGCCCCAGCATTTT. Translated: CASSLARDRGFGQPQHF.

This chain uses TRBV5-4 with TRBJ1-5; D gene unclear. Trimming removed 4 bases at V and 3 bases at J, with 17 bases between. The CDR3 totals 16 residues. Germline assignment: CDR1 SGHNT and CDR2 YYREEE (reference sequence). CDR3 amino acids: CASSTGPGEVNQPQHF. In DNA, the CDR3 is TGTGCCAGCAGCACCGGACCGGGAGAGGTCAATCAGCCCCAGCATTTT.

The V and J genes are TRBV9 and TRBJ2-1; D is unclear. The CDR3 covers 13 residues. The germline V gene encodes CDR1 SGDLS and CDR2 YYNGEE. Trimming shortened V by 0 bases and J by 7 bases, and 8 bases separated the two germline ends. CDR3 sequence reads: CASSVGVENEQFF. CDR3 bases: TGTGCCAGCAGCGTAGGGGTGGAAAATGAGCAGTTCTTC.

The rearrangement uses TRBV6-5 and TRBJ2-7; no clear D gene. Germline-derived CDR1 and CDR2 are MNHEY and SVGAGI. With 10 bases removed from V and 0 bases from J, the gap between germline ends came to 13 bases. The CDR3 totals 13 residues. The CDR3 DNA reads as TGTGCCACCTTCTCCCACTACTCCTACGAGCAGTACTTC. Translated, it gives CATFSHYSYEQYF.

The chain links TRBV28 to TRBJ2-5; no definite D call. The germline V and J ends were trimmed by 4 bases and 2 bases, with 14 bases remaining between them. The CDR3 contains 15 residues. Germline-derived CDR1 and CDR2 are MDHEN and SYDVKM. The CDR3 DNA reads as TGTGCCAGCAGTTCCGTACGCGGAAGTCAAGAGACCCAGTACTTC. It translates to CASSSVRGSQETQYF.

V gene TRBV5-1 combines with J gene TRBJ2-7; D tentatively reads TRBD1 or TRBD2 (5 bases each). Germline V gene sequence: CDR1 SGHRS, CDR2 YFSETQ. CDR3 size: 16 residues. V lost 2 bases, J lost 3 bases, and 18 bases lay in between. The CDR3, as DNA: TGCGCCAGCAGCTTTCCCAGGGACGTTAATGACTACGAGCAGTACTTC. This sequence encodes CASSFPRDVNDYEQYF.